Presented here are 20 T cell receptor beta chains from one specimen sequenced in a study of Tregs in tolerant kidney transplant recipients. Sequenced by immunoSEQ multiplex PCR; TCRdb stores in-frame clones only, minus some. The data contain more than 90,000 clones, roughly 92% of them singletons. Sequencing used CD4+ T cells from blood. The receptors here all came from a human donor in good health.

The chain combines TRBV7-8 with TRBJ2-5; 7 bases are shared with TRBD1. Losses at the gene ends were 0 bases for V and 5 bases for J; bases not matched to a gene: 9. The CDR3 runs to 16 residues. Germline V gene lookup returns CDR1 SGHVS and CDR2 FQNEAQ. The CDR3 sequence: CASSLASDRYWETQYF. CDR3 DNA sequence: TGTGCCAGCAGCTTAGCTTCGGACAGGTATTGGGAGACCCAGTACTTC. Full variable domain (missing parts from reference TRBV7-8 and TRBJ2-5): GAGVSQSPRYKVAKRGQDVALRCDPISGHVSLFWYQQALGQGPEFLTYFQNEAQLDKSGLPSDRFFAERPEGSVSTLKIQRTQQEDSAVYLCASSLASDRYWETQYFGPGTRLLVL.

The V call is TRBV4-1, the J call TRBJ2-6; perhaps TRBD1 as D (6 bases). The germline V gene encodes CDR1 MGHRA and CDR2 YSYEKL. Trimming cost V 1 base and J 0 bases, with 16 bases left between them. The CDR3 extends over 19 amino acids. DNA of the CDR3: TGCGCCAGCAGCCAAGTACTGACAGGCTCTAGCTCTGGGGCCAACGTCCTGACTTTC. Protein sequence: CASSQVLTGSSSGANVLTF.

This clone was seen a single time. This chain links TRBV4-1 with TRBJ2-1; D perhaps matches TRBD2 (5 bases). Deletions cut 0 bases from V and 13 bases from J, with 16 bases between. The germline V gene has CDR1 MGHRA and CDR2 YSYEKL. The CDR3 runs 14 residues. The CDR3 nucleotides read TGCGCCAGCAGCCAAGAAGTCACCCGGAGGTACCAGTTCTTC. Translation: CASSQEVTRRYQFF.

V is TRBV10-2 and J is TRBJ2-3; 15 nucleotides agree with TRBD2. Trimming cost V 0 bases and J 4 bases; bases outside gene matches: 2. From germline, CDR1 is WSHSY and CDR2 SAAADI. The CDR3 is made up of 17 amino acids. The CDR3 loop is CASSESGLAGGADTQYF. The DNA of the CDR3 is TGCGCCAGCAGTGAGTCGGGACTAGCGGGAGGTGCAGATACGCAGTATTTT.

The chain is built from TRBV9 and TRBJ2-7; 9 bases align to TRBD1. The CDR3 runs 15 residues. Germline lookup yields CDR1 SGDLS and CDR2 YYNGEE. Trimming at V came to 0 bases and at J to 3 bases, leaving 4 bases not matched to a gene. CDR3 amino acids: CASSVGQGVNYEQYF. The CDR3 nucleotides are TGTGCCAGCAGCGTAGGACAGGGGGTAAACTACGAGCAGTACTTC.

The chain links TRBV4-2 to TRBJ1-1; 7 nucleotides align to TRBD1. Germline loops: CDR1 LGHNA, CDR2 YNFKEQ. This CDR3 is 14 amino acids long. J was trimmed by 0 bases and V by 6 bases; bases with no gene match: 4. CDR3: CASRRTGLNTEAFF. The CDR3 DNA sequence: TGTGCCAGCAGACGGACAGGCCTGAACACTGAAGCTTTCTTT.

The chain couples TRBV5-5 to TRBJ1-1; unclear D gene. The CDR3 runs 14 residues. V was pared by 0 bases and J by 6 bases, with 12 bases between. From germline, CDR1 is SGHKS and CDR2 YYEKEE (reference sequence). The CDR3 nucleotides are TGTGCCAGCAGCTTGGTGGGCACCCAATCTGAAGCTTTCTTT. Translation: CASSLVGTQSEAFF.

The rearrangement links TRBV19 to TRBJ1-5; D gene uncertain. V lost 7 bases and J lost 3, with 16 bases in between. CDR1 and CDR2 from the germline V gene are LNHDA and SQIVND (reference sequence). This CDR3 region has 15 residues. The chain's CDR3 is CASTPGGRNNQPQHF. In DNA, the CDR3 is TGTGCCAGTACCCCTGGTGGGCGGAACAATCAGCCCCAGCATTTT.

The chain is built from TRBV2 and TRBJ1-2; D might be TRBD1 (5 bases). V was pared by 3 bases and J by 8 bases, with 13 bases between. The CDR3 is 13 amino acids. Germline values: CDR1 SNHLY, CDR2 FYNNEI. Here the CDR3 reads CASSDLREGGYTF. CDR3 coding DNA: TGTGCCAGCAGTGATCTCAGGGAGGGAGGCTACACCTTC. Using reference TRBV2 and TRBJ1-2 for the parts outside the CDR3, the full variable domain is EPEVTQTPSHQVTQMGQEVILRCVPISNHLYFYWYRQILGQKVEFLVSFYNNEISEKSEIFDDQFSVERPDGSNFTLKIRSTKLEDSAMYFCASSDLREGGYTFGSGTRLTVV.

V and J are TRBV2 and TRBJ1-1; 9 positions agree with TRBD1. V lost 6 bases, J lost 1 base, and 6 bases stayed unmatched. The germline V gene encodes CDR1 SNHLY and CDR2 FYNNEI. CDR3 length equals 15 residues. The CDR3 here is CASSPTGGPNTEAFF. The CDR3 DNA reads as TGTGCCAGCAGCCCGACAGGGGGACCGAACACTGAAGCTTTCTTT.

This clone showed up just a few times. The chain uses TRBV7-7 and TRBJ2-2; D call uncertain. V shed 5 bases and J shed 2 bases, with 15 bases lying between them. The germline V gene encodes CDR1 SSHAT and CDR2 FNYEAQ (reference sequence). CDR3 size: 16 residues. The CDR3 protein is CASSPLKSTNTGELFF. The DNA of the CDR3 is TGTGCCAGCAGCCCCCTCAAAAGCACAAACACCGGGGAGCTGTTTTTT.

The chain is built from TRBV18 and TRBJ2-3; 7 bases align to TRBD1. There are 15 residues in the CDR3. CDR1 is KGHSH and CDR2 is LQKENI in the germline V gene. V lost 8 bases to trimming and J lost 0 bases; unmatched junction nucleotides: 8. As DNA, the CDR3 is TGTGCCAGCGCAGGGGGAGTAAGAAGCACAGATACGCAGTATTTT. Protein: CASAGGVRSTDTQYF.

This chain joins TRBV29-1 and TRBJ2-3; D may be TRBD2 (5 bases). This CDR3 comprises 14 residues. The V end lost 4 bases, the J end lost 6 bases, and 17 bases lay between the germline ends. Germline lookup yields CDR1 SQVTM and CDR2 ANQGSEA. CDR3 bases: TGCAGCGTTGGAGCGGCTTGGAACATGGATACGCAGTATTTT. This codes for CSVGAAWNMDTQYF.

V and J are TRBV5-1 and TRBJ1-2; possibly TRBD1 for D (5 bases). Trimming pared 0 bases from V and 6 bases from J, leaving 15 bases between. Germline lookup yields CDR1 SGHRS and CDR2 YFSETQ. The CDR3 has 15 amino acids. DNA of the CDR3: TGCGCCAGCAGCTTGGGGTCGCAGGGTGTCGATGGCTACACCTTC. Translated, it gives CASSLGSQGVDGYTF.

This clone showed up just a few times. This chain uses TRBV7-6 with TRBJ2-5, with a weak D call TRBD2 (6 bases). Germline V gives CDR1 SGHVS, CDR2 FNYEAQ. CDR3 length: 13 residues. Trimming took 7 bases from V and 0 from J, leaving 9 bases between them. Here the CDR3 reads CASTRDYQETQYF. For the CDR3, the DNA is TGTGCCAGCACCCGGGACTACCAAGAGACCCAGTACTTC.

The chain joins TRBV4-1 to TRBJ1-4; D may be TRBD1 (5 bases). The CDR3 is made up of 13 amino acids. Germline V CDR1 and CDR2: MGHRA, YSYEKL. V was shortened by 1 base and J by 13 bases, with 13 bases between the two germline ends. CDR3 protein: CASSQGPGGGLFF. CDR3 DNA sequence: TGCGCCAGCAGCCAAGGTCCGGGCGGGGGACTGTTTTTT.

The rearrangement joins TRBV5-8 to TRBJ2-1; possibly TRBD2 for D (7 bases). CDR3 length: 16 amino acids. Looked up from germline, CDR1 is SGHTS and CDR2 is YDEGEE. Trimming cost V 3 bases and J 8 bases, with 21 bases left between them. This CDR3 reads CASSWGGSQGFYEQFF. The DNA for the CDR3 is TGTGCCAGCAGCTGGGGGGGGTCACAGGGATTCTATGAGCAGTTCTTC. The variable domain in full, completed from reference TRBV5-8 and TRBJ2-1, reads EAGVTQSPTHLIKTRGQQATLRCSPISGHTSVYWYQQALGLGLQFLLWYDEGEERNRGNFPPRFSGRQFPNYSSELNVNALELEDSALYLCASSWGGSQGFYEQFFGPGTRLTVL.

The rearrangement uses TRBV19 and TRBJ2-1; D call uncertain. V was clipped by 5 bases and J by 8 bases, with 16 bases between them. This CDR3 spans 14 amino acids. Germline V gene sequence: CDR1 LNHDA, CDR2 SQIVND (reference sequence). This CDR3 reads CASSAGPRGYEQFF. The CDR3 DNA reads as TGTGCCAGTAGTGCCGGACCTCGAGGCTATGAGCAGTTCTTC.

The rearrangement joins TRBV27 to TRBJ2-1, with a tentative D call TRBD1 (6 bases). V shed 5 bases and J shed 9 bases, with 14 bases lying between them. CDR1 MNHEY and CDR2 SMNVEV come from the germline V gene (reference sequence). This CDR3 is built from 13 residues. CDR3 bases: TGTGCCAGCAGTCCCCCAGGGGTGGGTGAGCAGTTCTTC. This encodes CASSPPGVGEQFF.

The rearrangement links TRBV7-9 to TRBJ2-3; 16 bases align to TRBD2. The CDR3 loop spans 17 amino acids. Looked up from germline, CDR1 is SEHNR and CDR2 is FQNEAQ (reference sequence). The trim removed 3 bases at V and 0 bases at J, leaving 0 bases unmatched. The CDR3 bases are TGTGCCAGCAGCTTGGGACTAGCGGGAGGGAGCACAGATACGCAGTATTTT. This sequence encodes CASSLGLAGGSTDTQYF.